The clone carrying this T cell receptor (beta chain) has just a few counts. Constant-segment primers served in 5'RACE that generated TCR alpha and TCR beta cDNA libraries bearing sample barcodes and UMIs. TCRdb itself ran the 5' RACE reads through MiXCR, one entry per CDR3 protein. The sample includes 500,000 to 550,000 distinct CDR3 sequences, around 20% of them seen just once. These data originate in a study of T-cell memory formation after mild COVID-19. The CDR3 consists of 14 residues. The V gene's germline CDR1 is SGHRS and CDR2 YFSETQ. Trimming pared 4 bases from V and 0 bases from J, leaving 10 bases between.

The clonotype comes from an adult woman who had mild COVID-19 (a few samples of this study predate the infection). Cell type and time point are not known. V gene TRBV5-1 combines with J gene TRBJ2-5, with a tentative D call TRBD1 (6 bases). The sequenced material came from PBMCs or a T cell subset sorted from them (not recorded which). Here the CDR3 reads CASSEGQYQETQYF. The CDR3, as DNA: TGCGCCAGCAGCGAGGGACAATACCAAGAGACCCAGTACTTC.